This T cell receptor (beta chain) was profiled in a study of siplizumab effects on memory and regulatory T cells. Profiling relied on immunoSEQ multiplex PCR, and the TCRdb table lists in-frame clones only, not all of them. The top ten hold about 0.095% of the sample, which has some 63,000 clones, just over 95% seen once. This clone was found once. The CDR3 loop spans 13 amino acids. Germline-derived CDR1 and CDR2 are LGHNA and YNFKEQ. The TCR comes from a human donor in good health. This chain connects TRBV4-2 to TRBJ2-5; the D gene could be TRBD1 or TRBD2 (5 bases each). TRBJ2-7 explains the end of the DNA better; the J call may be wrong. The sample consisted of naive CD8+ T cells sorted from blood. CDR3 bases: TGTGCCAGCAGCCAAGATGGGGGTAACGAGCAGTACTTC. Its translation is CASSQDGGNEQYF.